This T cell receptor (beta chain) originates from a study of shared clonotypes between healthy human individuals. The CDR3 runs 15 residues. Germline loops: CDR1 SGHKS, CDR2 YYEKEE (reference sequence). Details on this clone: One end of the junction fails to match germline, which may point to a read error.

Data came from immunoSEQ multiplex PCR; TCRdb stores just in-frame clones and leaves some out. Here the sample spans roughly 220,000 clones, 65% being singletons. The TCR was taken from a man in his thirties or forties in good health. V and J are TRBV5-5 and TRBJ1-2; a possible D gene is TRBD1 (5 bases). Sequencing used memory CD4+ T cells sorted from blood. Subset given: CD45RA-negative fraction. The CDR3: CASTLGTRGFYGYTF. In DNA, the CDR3 is TGTGCCAGCACCTTGGGGACTCGGGGGTTCTATGGCTACACCTTC.